This T cell receptor beta chain was captured in a study of T cell changes during pregnancy in multiple sclerosis. There are 14 residues in the CDR3. V lost 2 bases, J lost 5 bases, and 13 bases lay in between. Germline assignment: CDR1 SGHTS and CDR2 YDEGEE. Clones were sequenced by immunoSEQ multiplex PCR, and TCRdb holds only the in-frame ones, with some missing. This sample has about 66,000 clones, with 91% found just once. Sequences were derived from CD8+ T cells from peripheral blood mononuclear cells, sampled before pregnancy. The TCR comes from a female donor with multiple sclerosis, enrolled in a pregnancy study. The chain combines TRBV5-8 with TRBJ2-5, with D maybe TRBD1 (5 bases). CDR3 coding DNA: TGTGCCAGCAGCTTCTCAGGGAACGGCGAGACCCAGTACTTC. Amino acid sequence: CASSFSGNGETQYF.